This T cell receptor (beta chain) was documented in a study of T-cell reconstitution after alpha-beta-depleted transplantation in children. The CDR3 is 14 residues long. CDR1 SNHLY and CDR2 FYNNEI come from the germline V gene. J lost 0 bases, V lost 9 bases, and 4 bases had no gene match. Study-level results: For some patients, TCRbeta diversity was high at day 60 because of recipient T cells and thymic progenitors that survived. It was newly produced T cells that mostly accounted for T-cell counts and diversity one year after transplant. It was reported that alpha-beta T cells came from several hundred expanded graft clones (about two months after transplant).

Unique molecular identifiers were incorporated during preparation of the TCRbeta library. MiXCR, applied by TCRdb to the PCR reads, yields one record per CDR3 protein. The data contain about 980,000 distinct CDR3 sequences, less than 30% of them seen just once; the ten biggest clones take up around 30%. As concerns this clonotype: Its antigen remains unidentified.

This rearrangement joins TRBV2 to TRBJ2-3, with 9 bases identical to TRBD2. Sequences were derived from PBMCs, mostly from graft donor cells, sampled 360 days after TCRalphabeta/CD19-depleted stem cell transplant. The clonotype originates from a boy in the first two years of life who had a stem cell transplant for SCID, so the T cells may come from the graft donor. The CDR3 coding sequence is TGTGCCAGACGGACTAGCGCTAGCACAGATACGCAGTATTTT. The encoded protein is CARRTSASTDTQYF.